The 25 T cell receptor beta chains below come from one sample, sequenced in a study of blood T cell repertoires in COVID-19. Sequencing used immunoSEQ multiplex PCR; TCRdb keeps in-frame clones, though not all of them. The table includes just over 15,000 clones, 75% to 85% detected once. The sequenced sample consisted of peripheral blood. All receptors come from an elderly man with active or convalescent COVID-19.

The J gene is TRBJ1-6, the V gene TRBV10-3; D uncertain. Per the germline V gene, CDR1 is ENHRY and CDR2 is SYGVKD. V shed 6 bases and J shed 1 base, with 16 bases lying between them. The CDR3 runs to 17 residues. CDR3 region: CAISKGGGESYNSPLHF. CDR3 bases: TGTGCCATCAGCAAGGGAGGTGGGGAATCCTATAATTCACCCCTCCACTTT.

The genes are TRBV19 and TRBJ1-1; 7 positions match TRBD1. Germline V gives CDR1 LNHDA, CDR2 SQIVND (reference sequence). The CDR3 loop spans 14 amino acids. The trim removed 6 bases at V and 2 bases at J, leaving 6 bases unmatched. As DNA, the CDR3 is TGTGCCAGTAGGAAACAGGGGCTTAACACTGAAGCTTTCTTT. Protein product: CASRKQGLNTEAFF.

The V gene is TRBV5-1, the J gene TRBJ2-3; a weak D match, TRBD1 (5 bases). The V gene lost 2 bases and the J gene lost 2 bases, with 9 bases spanning the gap. Germline loops: CDR1 SGHRS, CDR2 YFSETQ. The CDR3 has 14 residues. CDR3 protein: CASSLPTDTDTQYF. DNA for the CDR3: TGCGCCAGCAGCTTACCGACAGACACAGATACGCAGTATTTT.

The J gene is TRBJ2-5, the V gene TRBV5-1, with TRBD2 matching 14 bases. With V trimmed by 0 bases and J by 5 bases, 0 bases remained unmatched. This CDR3 comprises 15 residues. Germline V CDR1 and CDR2: SGHRS, YFSETQ. CDR3 nucleotide sequence: TGCGCCAGCAGCTTGGGACTAGCGGGGGGGGAGACCCAGTACTTC. It translates to CASSLGLAGGETQYF.

This chain connects TRBV7-2 to TRBJ2-4, with 7 bases aligning to TRBD2. V shed 5 bases and J 4 bases; nucleotides not matched to a gene: 8. This CDR3 has 15 amino acids. Germline CDR1 is SGHTA and CDR2 is FQGNSA. CDR3: CASSRGVGFKNIQYF. CDR3 sequence (DNA): TGTGCCAGCAGCCGGGGGGTGGGTTTTAAAAACATTCAGTACTTC. Looking up the rest from reference TRBV7-2 and TRBJ2-4 gives the full variable domain: GAGVSQSPSNKVTEKGKDVELRCDPISGHTALYWYRQSLGQGLEFLIYFQGNSAPDKSGLPSDRFSAERTGGSVSTLTIQRTQQEDSAVYLCASSRGVGFKNIQYFGAGTRLSVL.

V is TRBV15 and J is TRBJ2-3, with a weak D call TRBD2 (6 bases). The CDR3 runs to 19 residues. Between the trimmed V and J ends, which lost 5 bases and 2 bases, there was a span of 26 bases. Germline values: CDR1 LNHNV, CDR2 YYDKDF (reference sequence). CDR3 in amino acids: CATSFERVGGDPSTDTQYF. The CDR3 DNA reads as TGTGCCACCAGCTTCGAGCGGGTAGGTGGTGACCCTTCCACAGATACGCAGTATTTT. Full variable domain (outside the CDR3, taken from reference TRBV15 and TRBJ2-3): DAMVIQNPRYQVTQFGKPVTLSCSQTLNHNVMYWYQQKSSQAPKLLFHYYDKDFNNEADTPDNFQSRRPNTSFCFLDIRSPGLGDTAMYLCATSFERVGGDPSTDTQYFGPGTRLTVL.

J is TRBJ2-4 and V is TRBV4-1, with D unresolved. Looked up from germline, CDR1 is MGHRA and CDR2 is YSYEKL. V gave up 4 bases and J gave up 2 bases, with 9 bases separating them. The CDR3 has 14 amino acids. CDR3 region: CASSRGAPKNIQYF. The CDR3 DNA follows: TGCGCCAGCAGCCGCGGCGCTCCCAAAAACATTCAGTACTTC.

The chain recombines TRBV15 with TRBJ2-4; unclear D gene. V was pared by 1 base and J by 1 base, with 8 bases between. The germline V gene has CDR1 LNHNV and CDR2 YYDKDF (reference sequence). The CDR3 length is 15 residues. The CDR3 protein is CATSRALAAKNIQYF. The CDR3 nucleotides read TGTGCCACCAGCAGAGCTCTCGCGGCCAAAAACATTCAGTACTTC.

The chain combines TRBV14 with TRBJ1-6; TRBD1 matches 7 bases. Per the germline V gene, CDR1 is SGHDN and CDR2 is FVKESK. V trimming: 6 bases; J trimming: 10 bases; junction bases outside the gene matches: 6. There are 13 residues in the CDR3. DNA for the CDR3: TGTGCCAGCAGTCTCACAGGGGAATCACCCCTCCACTTT. Its protein is CASSLTGESPLHF.

This chain uses TRBV4-1 with TRBJ2-5; D is perhaps TRBD2 (6 bases). The V end lost 3 bases, the J end lost 3 bases, and 14 bases lay between the germline ends. This CDR3 has 15 amino acids. The germline gives CDR1 MGHRA, CDR2 YSYEKL. The CDR3 region has the DNA TGCGCCAGCAGCCAGGGCTGGCGGGATGAAGAGACCCAGTACTTC. Protein product: CASSQGWRDEETQYF.

The V and J genes are TRBV11-2 and TRBJ2-1, with 9 bases identical to TRBD2. The CDR3 sequence is 16 residues long. Trimming removed 4 bases from V and 6 bases from J; junction bases left unmatched: 10. Per germline, CDR1 SGHAT and CDR2 FQNNGV. CDR3 sequence: CASSYHSGGVSNEQFF. The CDR3 DNA reads as TGTGCCAGCAGCTACCATAGCGGGGGAGTCAGCAATGAGCAGTTCTTC.

V usage is TRBV5-6 and J usage is TRBJ2-1; 7 bases are a match to TRBD1. The J segment lost 7 bases and the V segment lost 6 bases, leaving 16 bases of the junction unmatched. The CDR3 totals 16 residues. From germline, CDR1 is SGHDT and CDR2 YYEEEE. CDR3 nucleotides: TGTGCCAGCACCGTCCGAGGGTTAGGGGGCCGGAATGAGCAGTTCTTC. The encoded protein is CASTVRGLGGRNEQFF.

The rearrangement joins TRBV5-1 to TRBJ2-3; 9 positions agree with TRBD1. The germline gives CDR1 SGHRS, CDR2 YFSETQ. The CDR3 covers 18 residues. Unmatched junction bases numbered 14, after V lost 3 bases and J lost 3 bases. The CDR3: CASSSGTGSWGSTDTQYF. CDR3 nucleotide sequence: TGCGCCAGCAGCTCGGGGACAGGGTCCTGGGGGTCGACAGATACGCAGTATTTT. The variable domain in full, with the rest retrieved from reference TRBV5-1 and TRBJ2-3, is KAGVTQTPRYLIKTRGQQVTLSCSPISGHRSVSWYQQTPGQGLQFLFEYFSETQRNKGNFPGRFSGRQFSNSRSEMNVSTLELGDSALYLCASSSGTGSWGSTDTQYFGPGTRLTVL.

In this sample, this clone turned up a few times. The V gene is TRBV7-9, the J gene TRBJ2-5; perhaps TRBD1 as D (6 bases). The germline gives CDR1 SEHNR, CDR2 FQNEAQ (reference sequence). The V gene lost 4 bases and the J gene lost 1 base, with 16 bases spanning the gap. The CDR3 runs to 16 residues. The chain's CDR3 is CASSSALGHAQETQYF. CDR3 bases: TGTGCCAGCAGCTCTGCCCTGGGACACGCCCAAGAGACCCAGTACTTC. Drawing the rest from reference TRBV7-9 and TRBJ2-5, the complete variable domain is DTGVSQNPRHKITKRGQNVTFRCDPISEHNRLYWYRQTLGQGPEFLTYFQNEAQLEKSRLLSDRFSAERPKGSFSTLEIQRTEQGDSAMYLCASSSALGHAQETQYFGPGTRLLVL.

V gene TRBV6-5 combines with J gene TRBJ2-7; 10 bases match TRBD1. Germline values: CDR1 MNHEY, CDR2 SVGAGI. CDR3 length: 15 residues. The junction had 9 bases not matched to a gene; V was cut back by 6 bases and J by 4 bases. CDR3 sequence reads: CASRSTGTGDYEQYF. The CDR3 DNA sequence: TGTGCCAGCAGGTCCACCGGGACAGGGGATTACGAGCAGTACTTC.

This chain joins TRBV5-1 and TRBJ2-3, with 7 bases matching TRBD1. The CDR3 totals 14 residues. Germline V gene sequence: CDR1 SGHRS, CDR2 YFSETQ. V dropped 4 bases and J dropped 2; count of bases not matched to a gene: 4. CDR3 protein: CASSPGQPTDTQYF. The CDR3 region has the DNA TGCGCCAGCAGCCCGGGACAGCCCACAGATACGCAGTATTTT.

The chain couples TRBV9 to TRBJ1-2; a possible D gene is TRBD1 (5 bases). Trimming took 0 bases from V and 4 from J, leaving 16 bases between them. This CDR3 comprises 16 residues. The germline V gene encodes CDR1 SGDLS and CDR2 YYNGEE. The CDR3 region has the DNA TGTGCCAGCAGCGTAGAAGATCGGGGGGGTCTCTATGGCTACACCTTC. Protein product: CASSVEDRGGLYGYTF.

This clone occurred a few times. The genes are TRBV6-5 and TRBJ1-1; TRBD1 might be the D (5 bases). CDR1 and CDR2 (germline): MNHEY, SVGAGI. Trimming removed 5 bases at V and 4 bases at J, with 17 bases between. The CDR3 is 15 amino acids. The CDR3 here is CASSLVEGAFTEAFF. The CDR3 region has the DNA TGTGCCAGCAGTCTCGTCGAAGGGGCATTCACTGAAGCTTTCTTT.

The gene calls are TRBV6-5 and TRBJ2-3, with 8 bases lining up with TRBD2. The CDR3 sequence is 16 residues long. The V and J ends lost 2 bases and 0 bases, in that order; junction bases with no gene match: 4. Germline V gene data show CDR1 as MNHEY and CDR2 as SVGAGI. The CDR3 bases are TGTGCCAGCAGTTACGGACTAGCCCTAAGCACAGATACGCAGTATTTT. Translation: CASSYGLALSTDTQYF.

The V call is TRBV7-2, the J call TRBJ2-5; D might be TRBD1 (6 bases). The CDR3 extends over 15 amino acids. Trimming took off 4 bases at V and 2 bases at J, with 14 bases between the two ends. The germline CDR1 and CDR2 sequences are SGHTA and FQGNSA. The CDR3 coding sequence is TGTGCCAGCAGCTATTCGGGACAAAAACAAGAGACCCAGTACTTC. It is translated as CASSYSGQKQETQYF.

Regarding this clone: The sample contains more than one DNA sequence encoding this CDR3. This chain links TRBV7-9 with TRBJ1-4; D gene unclear. This CDR3 comprises 15 residues. CDR1 and CDR2 (germline): SEHNR, FQNEAQ (reference sequence). The germline V and J ends were trimmed by 1 base and 2 bases, with 8 bases remaining between them. CDR3 residues: CASSLETGTNEKLFF. In nucleotides, the CDR3 is TGTGCCAGCAGCTTAGAGACGGGGACTAATGAAAAACTGTTTTTT.

This clone showed up just a few times. V is TRBV9 and J is TRBJ1-6; 7 bases match TRBD1. V shed 0 bases, J shed 10 bases, and the junction held 4 bases outside the gene matches. From germline, CDR1 is SGDLS and CDR2 YYNGEE. This CDR3 spans 14 amino acids. The CDR3 protein is CASSVDRGGSPLHF. Here the CDR3 DNA reads TGTGCCAGCAGCGTAGACAGGGGTGGCTCACCCCTCCACTTT.

The chain has TRBV18 and TRBJ2-7; no definite D call. Looked up from germline, CDR1 is KGHSH and CDR2 is LQKENI. CDR3 size: 13 residues. Trimming shortened V by 3 bases and J by 2 bases, and 8 bases separated the two germline ends. CDR3 protein: CASSPSGTYEQYF. Written as DNA, the CDR3 is TGTGCCAGCTCACCGTCAGGAACCTACGAGCAGTACTTC.

The chain recombines TRBV29-1 with TRBJ1-2; possibly TRBD1 for D (6 bases). V was shortened by 6 bases and J by 8 bases, with 16 bases between the two germline ends. The CDR3 is 12 amino acids. Germline lookup yields CDR1 SQVTM and CDR2 ANQGSEA. The CDR3 loop is CSVLGGRVGYTF. The DNA for the CDR3 is TGCAGCGTCCTCGGGGGGCGCGTGGGCTACACCTTC.

The chain links TRBV5-1 to TRBJ2-1; TRBD1 aligns across 10 bases. With 0 bases clipped from V and 2 bases from J, the junction kept 11 bases outside the gene matches. The CDR3 covers 19 residues. Germline V CDR1 and CDR2: SGHRS, YFSETQ. CDR3 protein: CASSLGTGGSLTTYNEQFF. Here the CDR3 DNA reads TGCGCCAGCAGCTTGGGGACAGGGGGATCCCTTACTACCTACAATGAGCAGTTCTTC.